The source of this T cell receptor (beta chain) is a study of regulatory T cells in long-lasting Graves disease. Turning to the study itself: To qualify as persistent, Graves' disease required over 5 years of antithyroid drugs with positive TSH receptor antibodies.

This clonotype has at least ten counts. Its matching antigen is unknown. Study-wide results and caveats: There were preferences for TRBV28, TRBJ1-2 and TRBJ2-5 in persistent disease.

The authors built TCR beta libraries using iRepertoire HTBI primers and Arm-PCR of CDR3 regions. TCRdb analysed the multiplex PCR reads with MiXCR anew, one entry per CDR3 protein. Here the sample spans roughly 400,000 distinct CDR3 sequences, about a fifth being singletons. Germline V lookup: CDR1 MDHEN, CDR2 SYDVKM. The CDR3 has 18 amino acids. The V end was cut by 10 bases, the J end by 5 bases, with 29 bases between. Stated time point: persistent/refractory GD, antithyroid drugs over 5 years with positive TRAb. Scientists built the TCR library using RNA that was extracted from PBMCs. Peripheral blood, 8.5 to 9.5 milliliters per patient, was collected in EDTA tubes.

The sequence derives from a female donor with Graves disease. The chain joins TRBV28 to TRBJ2-2; D perhaps matches TRBD1 (5 bases). This specimen was peripheral blood mononuclear cells (PBMCs), taken when the disease was refractory, from a patient treated with antithyroid drugs. The DNA for the CDR3 is TGTGCCACCCGTTTGACCGACCTAAGGCGCCGACAGACCGGGGAGCTGTTTTTT. Encoded protein: CATRLTDLRRRQTGELFF.